One sample yielded the 5 T cell receptor beta chains listed below, sequenced in a study of CD8 T cells in ankylosing spondylitis. No antigens are known for them. TCRdb redid the calling of the 5' RACE reads with MiXCR, one entry per CDR3 protein. This table holds 700,000 or so distinct CDR3 sequences, 15% to 20% found once. Whole-study findings and limits: Ankylosing spondylitis blood seemed to carry a telltale TCR beta motif made of fewer than 10 highly homologous variants.

The specimen sequenced was blood, either unsorted or a sorted T cell fraction (not recorded which). The receptors originated from a male donor with ankylosing spondylitis.

This chain uses TRBV11-2 with TRBJ2-5; 13 bases line up with TRBD2. Germline V gene lookup returns CDR1 SGHAT and CDR2 FQNNGV. The J segment lost 3 bases and the V segment lost 1 base, leaving 8 bases of the junction unmatched. The CDR3 sequence is 18 residues long. CDR3 coding DNA: TGTGCCAGCAGCTTAGGTATCGGACTAGCGGGAGTGGAAGAGACCCAGTACTTC. Its protein is CASSLGIGLAGVEETQYF.

This chain joins TRBV6-2 or TRBV6-3 and TRBJ1-1; D perhaps matches TRBD1 (6 bases). The CDR3 runs 13 residues. The V gene lost 4 bases and the J gene lost 9 bases, with 15 bases spanning the gap. Germline V gives CDR1 MNHEY, CDR2 SVGEGT. CDR3 sequence reads: CASSSTRDIKAFF. In nucleotides, the CDR3 is TGTGCCAGCAGTTCAACCCGGGACATTAAAGCTTTCTTT.

This clonotype has just a few counts. This chain joins TRBV3-1 and TRBJ2-7; D is possibly TRBD1 or TRBD2 (5 bases each). Germline values: CDR1 LGHDT, CDR2 YNNKEL (reference sequence). CDR3 size: 14 residues. V lost 4 bases, J lost 6 bases, and 16 bases lay in between. Here the CDR3 DNA reads TGTGCCAGCAGCCCCCATCAGGGACCAAGCGAGCAGTACTTC. Translation: CASSPHQGPSEQYF.

The chain has TRBV4-2 and TRBJ1-2, with D hard to call. V was pared by 0 bases and J by 2 bases, with 13 bases between. The CDR3 is made up of 16 amino acids. Germline CDR1 and CDR2: LGHNA and YNFKEQ. CDR3 loop: CASSQDTGGRNYGYTF. Here the CDR3 DNA reads TGTGCCAGCAGCCAAGATACTGGTGGCAGAAACTATGGCTACACCTTC.

The rearrangement links TRBV28 to TRBJ2-7, with 11 bases matching TRBD2. The CDR3 loop spans 14 amino acids. The V and J ends lost 5 bases and 7 bases, in that order; junction bases with no gene match: 7. Germline V gene lookup returns CDR1 MDHEN and CDR2 SYDVKM. The CDR3 reads CASSGTSGFREQYF. The CDR3 DNA reads TGTGCCAGCAGTGGGACTAGCGGATTTCGGGAGCAGTACTTC.